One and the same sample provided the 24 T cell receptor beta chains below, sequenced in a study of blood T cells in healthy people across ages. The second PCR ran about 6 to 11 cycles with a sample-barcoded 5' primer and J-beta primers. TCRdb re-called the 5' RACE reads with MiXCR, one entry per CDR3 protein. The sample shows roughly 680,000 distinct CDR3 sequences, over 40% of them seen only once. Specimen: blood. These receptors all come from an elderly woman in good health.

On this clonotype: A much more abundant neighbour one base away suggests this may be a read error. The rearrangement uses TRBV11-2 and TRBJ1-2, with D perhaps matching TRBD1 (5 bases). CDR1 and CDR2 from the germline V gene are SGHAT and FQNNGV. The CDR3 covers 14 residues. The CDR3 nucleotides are TGTGCCAGCGGCTTAGCGGGGGGGTCCTATGGCTACACCTTC. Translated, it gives CASGLAGGSYGYTF.

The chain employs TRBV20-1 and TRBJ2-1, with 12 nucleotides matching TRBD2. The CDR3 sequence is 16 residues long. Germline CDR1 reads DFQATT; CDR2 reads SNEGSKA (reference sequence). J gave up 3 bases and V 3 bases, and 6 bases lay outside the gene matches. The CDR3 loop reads CSASSTSGRSYNEQFF. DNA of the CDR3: TGCAGTGCTAGCAGTACTAGCGGGAGGAGCTACAATGAGCAGTTCTTC.

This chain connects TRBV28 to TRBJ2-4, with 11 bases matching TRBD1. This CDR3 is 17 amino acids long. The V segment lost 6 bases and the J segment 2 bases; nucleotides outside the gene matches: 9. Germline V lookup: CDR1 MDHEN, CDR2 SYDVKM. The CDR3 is CASRAGQGAGTKNIQYF. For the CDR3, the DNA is TGTGCCAGCAGGGCCGGACAGGGGGCCGGAACCAAAAACATTCAGTACTTC.

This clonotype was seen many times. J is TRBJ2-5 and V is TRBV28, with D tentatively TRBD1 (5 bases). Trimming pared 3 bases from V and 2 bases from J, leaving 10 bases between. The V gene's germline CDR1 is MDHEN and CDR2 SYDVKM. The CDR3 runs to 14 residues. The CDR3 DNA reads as TGTGCCAGCAGTTTCCAGGGATGGCAAGAGACCCAGTACTTC. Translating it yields CASSFQGWQETQYF.

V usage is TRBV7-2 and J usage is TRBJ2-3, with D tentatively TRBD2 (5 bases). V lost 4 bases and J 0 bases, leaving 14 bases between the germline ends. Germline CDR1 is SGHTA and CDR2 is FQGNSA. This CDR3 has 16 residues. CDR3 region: CASSSQVAYSTDTQYF. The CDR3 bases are TGTGCCAGCAGCTCCCAAGTAGCGTACAGCACAGATACGCAGTATTTT.

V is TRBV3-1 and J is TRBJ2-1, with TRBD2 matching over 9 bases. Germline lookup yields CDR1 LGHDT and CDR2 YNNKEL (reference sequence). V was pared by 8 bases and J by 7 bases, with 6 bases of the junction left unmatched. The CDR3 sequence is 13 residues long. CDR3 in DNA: TGTGCCAGCTCGTTGACTAGCGGAAATGAGCAGTTCTTC. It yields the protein CASSLTSGNEQFF.

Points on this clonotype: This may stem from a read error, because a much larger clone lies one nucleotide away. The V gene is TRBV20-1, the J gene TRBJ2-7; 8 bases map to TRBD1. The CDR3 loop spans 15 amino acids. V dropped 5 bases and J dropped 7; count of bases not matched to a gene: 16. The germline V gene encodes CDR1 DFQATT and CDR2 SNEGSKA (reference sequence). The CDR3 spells CSAASGTGYGDEQYF. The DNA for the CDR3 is TGCAGTGCTGCCTCCGGGACAGGTTACGGCGATGAGCAGTACTTC.

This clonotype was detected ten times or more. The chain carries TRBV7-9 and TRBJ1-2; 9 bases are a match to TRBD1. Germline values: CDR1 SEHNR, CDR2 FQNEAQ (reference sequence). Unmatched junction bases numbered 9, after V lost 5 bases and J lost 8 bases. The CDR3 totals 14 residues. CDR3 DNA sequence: TGTGCCAGCAGCCCGAAGGGACAGGGAAACGGCTACACCTTC. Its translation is CASSPKGQGNGYTF. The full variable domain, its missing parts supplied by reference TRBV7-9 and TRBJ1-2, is DTGVSQNPRHKITKRGQNVTFRCDPISEHNRLYWYRQTLGQGPEFLTYFQNEAQLEKSRLLSDRFSAERPKGSFSTLEIQRTEQGDSAMYLCASSPKGQGNGYTFGSGTRLTVV.

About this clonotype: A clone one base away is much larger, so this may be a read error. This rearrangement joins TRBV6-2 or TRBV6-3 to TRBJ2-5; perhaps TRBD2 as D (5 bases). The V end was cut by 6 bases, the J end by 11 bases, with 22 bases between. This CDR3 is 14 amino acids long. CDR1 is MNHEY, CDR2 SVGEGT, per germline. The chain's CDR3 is CASRESGKYNEQYF. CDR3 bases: TGTGCCAGCAGAGAGAGCGGAAAGTACAATGAGCAGTACTTC.

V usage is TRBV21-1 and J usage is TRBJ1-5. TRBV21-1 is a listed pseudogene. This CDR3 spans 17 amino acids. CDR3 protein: CASSKECWLGSNQPQHF. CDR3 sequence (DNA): TGTGCCAGCAGCAAAGAATGCTGGCTCGGTAGCAATCAGCCCCAGCATTTT.

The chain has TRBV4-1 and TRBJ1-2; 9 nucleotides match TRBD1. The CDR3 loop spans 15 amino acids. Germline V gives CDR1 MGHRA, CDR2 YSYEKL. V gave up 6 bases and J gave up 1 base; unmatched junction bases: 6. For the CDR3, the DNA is TGCGCCAGCAGACCCGGGACAGGGAATAACTATGGCTACACCTTC. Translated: CASRPGTGNNYGYTF.

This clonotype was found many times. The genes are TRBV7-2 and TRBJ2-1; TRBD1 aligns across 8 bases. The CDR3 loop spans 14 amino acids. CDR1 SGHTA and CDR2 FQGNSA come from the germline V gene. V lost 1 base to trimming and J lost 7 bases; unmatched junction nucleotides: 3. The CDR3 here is CASSLGQGWNEQFF. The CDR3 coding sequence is TGTGCCAGCAGCTTAGGACAGGGGTGGAATGAGCAGTTCTTC.

CDR3 in amino acids: CASSPRLADNEQFF. The CDR3 bases are TGCGCCAGCAGCCCACGACTGGCGGACAATGAGCAGTTCTTC. V gene TRBV5-1 combines with J gene TRBJ2-1; no firm D call. Germline CDR1 is SGHRS and CDR2 is YFSETQ. Trimming took 4 bases from V and 5 from J, leaving 13 bases between them. The CDR3 has 14 residues.

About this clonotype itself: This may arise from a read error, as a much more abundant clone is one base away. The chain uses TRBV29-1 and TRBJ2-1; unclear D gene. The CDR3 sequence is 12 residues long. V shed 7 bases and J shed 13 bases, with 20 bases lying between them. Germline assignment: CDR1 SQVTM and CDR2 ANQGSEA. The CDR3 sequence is CSATPGQETQFF. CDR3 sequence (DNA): TGCAGCGCGACACCTGGCCAAGAGACCCAGTTCTTC.

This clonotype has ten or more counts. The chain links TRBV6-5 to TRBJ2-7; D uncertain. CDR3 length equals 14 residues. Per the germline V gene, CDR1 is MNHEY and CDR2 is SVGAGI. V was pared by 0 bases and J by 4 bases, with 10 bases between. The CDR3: CASSYSAERYEQYF. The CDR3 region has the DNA TGTGCCAGCAGTTACTCAGCTGAGAGGTACGAGCAGTACTTC.

The CDR3 here is CSGDRGLTYEQYF. Here the CDR3 DNA reads TGCAGTGGGGACAGGGGCCTTACCTACGAGCAGTACTTC. V is TRBV20-1 and J is TRBJ2-4; 10 bases match TRBD1. The J call may be wrong; the DNA end is better matched by TRBJ2-7. The germline V gene encodes CDR1 DFQATT and CDR2 SNEGSKA (reference sequence). This CDR3 is built from 13 residues.

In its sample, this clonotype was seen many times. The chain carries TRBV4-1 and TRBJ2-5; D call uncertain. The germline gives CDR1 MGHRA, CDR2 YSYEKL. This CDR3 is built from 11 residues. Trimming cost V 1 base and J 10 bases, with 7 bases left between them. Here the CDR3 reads CASSQGRIQYF. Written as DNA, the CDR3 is TGCGCCAGCAGCCAAGGAAGGATCCAGTACTTC.

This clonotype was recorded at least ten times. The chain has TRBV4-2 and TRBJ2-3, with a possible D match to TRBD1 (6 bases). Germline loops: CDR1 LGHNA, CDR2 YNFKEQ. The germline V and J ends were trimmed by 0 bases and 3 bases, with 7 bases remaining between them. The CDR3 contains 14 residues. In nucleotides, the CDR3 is TGTGCCAGCAGCCAAGATCAGGGGACAGATACGCAGTATTTT. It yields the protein CASSQDQGTDTQYF.

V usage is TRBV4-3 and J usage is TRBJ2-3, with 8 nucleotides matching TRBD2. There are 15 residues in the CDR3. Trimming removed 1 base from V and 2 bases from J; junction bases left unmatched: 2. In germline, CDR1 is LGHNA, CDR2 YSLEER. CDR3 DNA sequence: TGCGCCAGCAGCCAAGGCGGGGGGACCACAGATACGCAGTATTTT. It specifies CASSQGGGTTDTQYF.

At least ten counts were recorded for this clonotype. Written as DNA, the CDR3 is TGTGCCAGCAGTCCGGACAGCCAACTGGGGGTTAGGGGCTACACCTTC. Its protein product is CASSPDSQLGVRGYTF. V is TRBV12-3 or TRBV12-4 and J is TRBJ1-2; possibly TRBD1 for D (6 bases). Between the trimmed V and J ends, which lost 5 bases and 8 bases, there was a span of 24 bases. The CDR3 has 16 amino acids.

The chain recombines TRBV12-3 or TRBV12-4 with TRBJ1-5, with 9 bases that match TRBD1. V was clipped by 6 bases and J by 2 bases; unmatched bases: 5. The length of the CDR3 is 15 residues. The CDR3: CASRKTGGGNQPQHF. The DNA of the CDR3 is TGTGCCAGCAGGAAGACAGGGGGAGGCAATCAGCCCCAGCATTTT.

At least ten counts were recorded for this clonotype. The CDR3 bases are TGTGCCAGCAGCGTAGAGGGTAGCGGGAGGACTTACCAGCAGTACTTC. This codes for CASSVEGSGRTYQQYF. V gene TRBV9 combines with J gene TRBJ2-7; 10 bases are shared with TRBD2. CDR1 is SGDLS and CDR2 is YYNGEE in the germline V gene. The junction had 11 bases not matched to a gene; V was cut back by 0 bases and J by 8 bases. The CDR3 loop spans 16 amino acids. The full variable domain, with the rest looked up from reference TRBV9 and TRBJ2-7, is DSGVTQTPKHLITATGQRVTLRCSPRSGDLSVYWYQQSLDQGLQFLIQYYNGEERAKGNILERFSAQQFPDLHSELNLSSLELGDSALYFCASSVEGSGRTYQQYFGPGTRLTVT.

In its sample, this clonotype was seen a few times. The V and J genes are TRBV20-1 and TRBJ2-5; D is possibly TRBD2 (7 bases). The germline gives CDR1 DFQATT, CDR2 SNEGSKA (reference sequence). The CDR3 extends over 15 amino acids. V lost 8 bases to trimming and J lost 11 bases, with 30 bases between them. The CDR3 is CSCARRGGLYNEQYF. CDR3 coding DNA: TGCAGTTGCGCCCGAAGGGGGGGGTTATACAATGAGCAGTACTTC.

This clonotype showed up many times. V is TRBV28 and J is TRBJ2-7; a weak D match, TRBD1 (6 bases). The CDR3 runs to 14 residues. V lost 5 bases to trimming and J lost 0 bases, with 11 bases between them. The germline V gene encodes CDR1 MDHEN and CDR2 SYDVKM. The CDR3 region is CASSVQGSSYEQYF. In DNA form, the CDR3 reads TGTGCCAGCAGTGTTCAGGGGAGCTCCTACGAGCAGTACTTC.